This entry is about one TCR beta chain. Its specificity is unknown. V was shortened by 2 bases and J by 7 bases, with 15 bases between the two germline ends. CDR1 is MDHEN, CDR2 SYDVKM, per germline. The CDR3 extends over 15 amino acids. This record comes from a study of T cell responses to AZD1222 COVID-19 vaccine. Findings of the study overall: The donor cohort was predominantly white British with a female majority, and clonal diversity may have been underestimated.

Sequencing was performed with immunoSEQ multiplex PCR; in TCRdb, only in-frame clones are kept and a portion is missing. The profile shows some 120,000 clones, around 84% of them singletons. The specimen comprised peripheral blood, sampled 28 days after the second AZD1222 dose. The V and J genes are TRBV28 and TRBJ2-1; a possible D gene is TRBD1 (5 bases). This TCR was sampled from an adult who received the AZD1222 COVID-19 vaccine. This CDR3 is CASSLRQGIKNEQFF. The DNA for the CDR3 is TGTGCCAGCAGTTTACGCCAGGGAATTAAAAATGAGCAGTTCTTC. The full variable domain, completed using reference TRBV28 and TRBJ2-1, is DVKVTQSSRYLVKRTGEKVFLECVQDMDHENMFWYRQDPGLGLRLIYFSYDVKMKEKGDIPEGYSVSREKKERFSLILESASTNQTSMYLCASSLRQGIKNEQFFGPGTRLTVL.